This TCR beta chain was sequenced during a study of shared clonotypes between healthy human individuals. General study points: Several donors had around 5% of their naive CD4 clonotypes in common.

Using immunoSEQ multiplex PCR, the repertoire was profiled, and TCRdb retains in-frame clones only, with some absent. The table lists some 1,400,000 clones, around 97% of them singletons, with over 1% in the top ten. This clone was seen only once. What it binds is not known. The CDR3 loop spans 13 amino acids. From germline, CDR1 is SQVTM and CDR2 ANQGSEA. The V end was cut by 2 bases, the J end by 4 bases, with 10 bases between. V gene TRBV29-1 combines with J gene TRBJ2-3; D is possibly TRBD1 (6 bases). What was sequenced was naive CD4+ T cells sorted from blood. Stated subset: CD45RA+ positively selected. This TCR derives from a man aged 25 to 40 in good health. CDR3 nucleotides: TGCAGCGTTGAACAACAGGGTCCAGATACGCAGTATTTT. Its protein is CSVEQQGPDTQYF.